The clone carrying this TCR beta chain was counted only a few times. Antigen unknown. The CDR3 covers 15 residues. CDR1 and CDR2 (germline): MNHEY, SVGAGI. The ends lost 4 bases at V and 3 bases at J; junction bases unmatched: 4. This record comes from a study of cytomegalovirus exposure and HLA in healthy donors. Study-level results: When analyzed later, the rates of TCR association showed variation by HLA locus, with DRB1 the most and HLA-C the fewest. Clonal expansion, a later analysis showed, was greater in HLA-associated TCR beta chains than in equally common others.

The PCR ran on 60 Vbeta and 13 Jbeta primers. Produced via immunoSEQ multiplex PCR; TCRdb's table is partial and in-frame only. The data contain about 150,000 clones, 80% of them singletons. This chain joins TRBV6-5 and TRBJ2-3, with 10 bases aligning to TRBD1. Sample: PBMCs. The sequence was obtained from a woman between 35 and 50 years old in good health and CMV-seropositive. This chain's CDR3 is CASSLGTGETDTQYF. The CDR3 DNA sequence: TGTGCCAGCAGTTTGGGGACAGGGGAAACAGATACGCAGTATTTT.